This record looks at one TCR beta chain sequence and its context. As yet, its antigen is unknown. PCR amplification relied on 60 Vbeta primers (plus 13 Jbeta primers). Here immunoSEQ multiplex PCR was the method, and the copy in TCRdb shows in-frame clones only, minus some. The table includes a few hundred thousand clones, less than 85% detected once. This specimen comes from a study of cytomegalovirus exposure and HLA in healthy donors. V was pared by 6 bases and J by 2 bases, with 18 bases between. The CDR3 runs 17 residues. CDR1 and CDR2 (germline): SGHRS, YFSETQ. General study points: As a later analysis showed, several of the most significant clusters appeared to be linked to common viral pathogens. TCR beta sequences reportedly predicted most subjects' HLA-A and HLA-B alleles accurately. Evidence from a later analysis indicated that most CMV-associated TCR beta chains looked HLA-restricted.

Source material: PBMCs. The origin of this receptor is a girl aged 2 to 9 in good health and CMV-seronegative. The chain carries TRBV5-1 and TRBJ2-6, with D perhaps matching TRBD2 (6 bases). The CDR3 coding sequence is TGCGCCAGCACGTTAGCTGCGGGGAGAGCTGGGGCCAACGTCCTGACTTTC. Encoded protein: CASTLAAGRAGANVLTF.